The T cell receptor beta chain under discussion was sequenced for a study of cytomegalovirus exposure and HLA in healthy donors (dated by TCRdb to 2017 to 2019). A note on the overall study: An earlier analysis of under 600 of the donors reported approximately 290 Gb of sequence data and about 100 million unique TCR beta sequences from about 179 million T cells. An early release that covered several hundred HLA-typed donors contained approximately 300 gigabases of sequencing data and about 84 million unique TCR sequences. Of the 398 genotyped donors, approximately 82% fell in the genetic ancestry cluster associated with self-reported Caucasian donors. The study aimed to test whether signatures of past pathogen exposure could be identified by cataloging public T cell receptors. The T cell repertoires of several hundred subjects were profiled by immunosequencing and related to cytomegalovirus serostatus. Besides the first cohort of approximately 710 subjects, a separate validation cohort made up of 120 different subjects was used. The study combined high-throughput TCR immunosequencing, statistical association of individual TCRs with disease status, and machine learning to predict cytomegalovirus infection status. In a later analysis, previously published TCR beta repertoires from 670 or so donors were re-analyzed and high-resolution HLA genotyping was added so that TCR occurrence patterns could be studied. The later analysis used no new phenotypic data to find candidate immune exposures, relying instead on TCR beta sequences and their occurrence across donors. An earlier analysis of around 580 of the donors used high-throughput TCR beta sequencing to judge whether each TCR beta V gene segment behaved as functional or pseudogenic. Donor age, sex, ethnicity and CMV serostatus were collected together with the repertoire data. A later genetic analysis used genome-wide SNP genotypes for about 60% of the roughly 700 donors, treating that subset as a discovery cohort. Every repertoire in the discovery cohort had been generated on one and the same sequencing platform. HLA typing covered class I and class II loci at four-digit resolution. Typing coverage varied by locus: about 620-630 donors for A, B, C, DRB1 and DQB1; approximately 500 for DQA1; around 610 for DPA1; approximately 450 for DPB1. About five DR-DQ haplotypes were treated as single units for association and clustering because of strong linkage in the cohort. On average, roughly 200,000 unique TCR beta nucleotide sequences were sequenced per donor among roughly 430 genotyped donors of the cohort, with 15% to 20% of those sequences being non-productive.

Turning to this clone: Its antigen is still unknown. No base qualities exist here, and no much larger clone lies one base off it.

The paper's findings and limits, for the study overall: In an earlier analysis of 587 of the donors, most TCR beta V segments appeared in productive rearrangements about 87% or about 30% of the time, broadly matching IMGT annotations. In a later genetic analysis, a missense DCLRE1C variant was associated with V-gene and J-gene trimming of TCR beta chains, and the association was replicated in an independent cohort. According to a later analysis, most CMV-associated TCR beta chains appeared to be HLA-restricted, and the HLA associations seemed to be driven largely by CMV exposure. Because some donors lacked HLA typing at each locus, the association tests relied only on the typed subset. In a later analysis, 16,951 TCR beta sequences were associated with specific HLA alleles at a false discovery rate of 0.05. A cluster of highly shared sequence variants was judged likely to represent a technical artifact of the sequencing pipeline. The authors suggested that the approach could potentially be extended to other disease states and immunological phenotypes. A further reported finding was that TCR beta sequences accurately predicted the HLA-A and HLA-B alleles for most subjects in the first cohort. A later analysis found that HLA-associated TCR beta chains were more clonally expanded and had lower generation probabilities than equally common non-associated chains. The presence/absence analyses assumed that sequencing depth was roughly uniform across donors, and that assumption may not be true. Several of the top co-occurrence clusters appeared to be linked to parvovirus B19, influenza, CMV and Epstein-Barr virus, according to a later analysis. The earlier analysis of around 600 of the donors excluded some 15 rarely observed V segments, including chromosome 9 orphons, because counts were too low. Linkage disequilibrium might explain the correlated functional status among segregating V segments, but an unknown experimental factor could not be excluded. The only immune exposure information available for the cohort was CMV serostatus. Assigning TCR associations to individual alleles was difficult when HLA alleles, especially DR and DQ, strongly co-occurred. In a later genetic analysis, fewer N-insertions in productive TCRs were reported among donors in an Asian-associated ancestry cluster than the roughly 670-donor mean. A few of the identified cytomegalovirus-associated TCR beta chains were confirmed in vitro to be specific for cytomegalovirus antigens. In the study, about 150 TCR beta chains were listed as associated with cytomegalovirus. Most TCR sequences were seen in very few donors, while some public TCRs were found in many individuals. In both the original and validation cohorts, the classifier was reported to diagnose cytomegalovirus status with high specificity and sensitivity. Only TCR beta chains were sequenced in this cohort, and the absence of alpha or paired-chain data limited detectable features. A later analysis found that TCR association rates varied across HLA loci, with DRB1 alleles showing the most associated TCRs and HLA-C alleles the fewest. Some IMGT-functional V segments, including TRBV6-2 and TRBV6-3, could not be told apart with the 87-base-pair reads, so those segments were excluded.

Libraries were constructed by the immunoSEQ multiplex PCR assay. For the multiplex PCR, a mixture combining 60 forward primers for TCR Vbeta segments and 13 reverse primers for TCR Jbeta segments was used. The CDR3 region of rearranged TCR beta genes was amplified from genomic DNA with a multiplex PCR assay. The amplified TCR beta libraries were sequenced on the Illumina HiSeq System as 87-base-pair reads. The authors' pipeline ran thus. A later analysis tallied 70 million to 100 million unique TCR beta chains across the 666 repertoires, and approximately 9.9 million of those chains were shared by two or more donors. A nearest-neighbor algorithm error-corrected the raw reads and collapsed the reads into unique sequences, merging closely related sequences to remove PCR and sequencing errors. V, D and J gene segments were assigned by aligning CDR3 sequences to IMGT reference sequences. For a sequence to be retained, a match of at least six nucleotides to both a V gene segment and a J gene segment was required. A rearrangement counted as productive if the CDR3 had no stop codons and remained in frame with V and J, and every other rearrangement counted as non-productive. CDR3 was defined by IMGT convention, running from the second conserved V-encoded cysteine to the conserved J-encoded phenylalanine. In an earlier analysis of around 570 of the donors, sequences lacking an unambiguous match to a single V gene segment were excluded. In an earlier analysis of roughly 500 of the donors, V segments were called functional above 56.7% productive rearrangements and were called segregating when the between-donor standard deviation exceeded 5%. A statistical classification framework was built to diagnose cytomegalovirus status from the catalog of TCR beta chain sequences. V and J gene assignment, in a later analysis, came from comparing TCR nucleotide sequences with IMGT/GENE-DB human TR gene sequences. Using the TCRdist pipeline, a later analysis assigned CDR3 sequences along with most-parsimonious VDJ recombination scenarios. In a later analysis, every TCR beta chain was defined by the combination of its CDR3 amino acid sequence and its V-gene family, and reads without a unique V-gene family were dropped. In a later analysis, nearly 600 highly shared, low-generation-probability nucleotide sequences were removed to address suspected cross-contamination and a sequencing artifact. For each public chain, a later analysis derived a clonal expansion index from normalized ranks of inferred template counts within each repertoire. A later analysis computed generation probabilities with a VDJ recombination model fitted to out-of-frame rearrangements, and checked the results against IGoR. In a later analysis, hypergeometric tests were used to score TCR-TCR, TCR-HLA and TCR-CMV co-occurrence, with a repertoire-size bias correction applied to TCR pairs. To estimate false discovery rates, a later analysis permuted the HLA or CMV assignments 20 times. In a later analysis, co-occurring TCRs were grouped with DBSCAN, and TCRdist sequence similarity was added when clustering was performed within HLA-allele-positive subsets. Repertoires with fewer than 30,000 or more than 120,000 public chains, plus five repertoires with anomalous nucleotide sharing, were excluded from co-occurrence clustering. TCRdb limited this immuneACCESS table to in-frame rearrangements with V and J called. A share of clones is missing; checked studies link under half to unresolved V genes, and the rest is unexplained. V, J and clone size derive from that table, while D and trimming were established from the DNA sequence. This sample has about 180,000 clones in its table, and over 75% of those were observed once. The biggest ten clones account for under 2% of the sample.

The cohort comprised 710 or so healthy bone marrow donors. At the time of sampling, all cohort members were nominally healthy, though unrecorded immune exposures were likely present. The donor was CMV seronegative and belonged to the group of 352 seronegative cohort members. Every donor gave a peripheral blood sample, and the peripheral blood mononuclear cells from that sample were used for TCR beta sequencing. The Qiagen DNeasy Blood Extraction Kit was used to extract genomic DNA from the blood cell samples. Inclusive of the bounding cysteine and phenylalanine, the CDR3 is 15 residues long. CDR3 DNA only is kept here, 45 bases in frame from base 1. V ends up 4 bases short and J 4 bases short, with an unmatched junction base count of 7. From the germline V gene, CDR1 is SGHTA and CDR2 is FQGTGA.

This TCR came from a young woman in good health and CMV-seronegative. The sequenced sample consisted of PBMCs. Here the chain combines TRBV7-3 and TRBJ2-5; 9 central bases correspond to TRBD2. For the CDR3, the sequence is CASSYGGGAGETQYF. The nucleotide sequence is TGTGCCAGCAGCTACGGCGGGGGGGCCGGAGAGACCCAGTACTTC.